These 8 T cell receptor beta chains were all obtained from the same sample, sequenced in a study of PD-L1 blockade in urothelial cancer. Generated by immunoSEQ multiplex PCR, the TCRdb table keeps only in-frame clones and is missing some. This sample has about 41,000 clones; 65% to 85% occur once, and the top ten carry roughly a sixth. Sequencing used PBMCs, obtained around atezolizumab (anti-PD-L1) treatment. The receptors stem from a man in his 60s with urothelial cancer.

The chain couples TRBV2 to TRBJ1-1, with D maybe TRBD1 (6 bases). The V end was cut by 7 bases, the J end by 1 base, with 13 bases between. Germline loops: CDR1 SNHLY, CDR2 FYNNEI. This CDR3 region has 14 residues. The CDR3 sequence is CASTFDRTNTEAFF. DNA of the CDR3: TGTGCCAGCACTTTTGACAGGACGAACACTGAAGCTTTCTTT.

The V call is TRBV15, the J call TRBJ2-3; the match to TRBD1 covers 7 bases. With 0 bases clipped from V and 1 base from J, the junction kept 13 bases outside the gene matches. Germline V lookup: CDR1 LNHNV, CDR2 YYDKDF (reference sequence). This CDR3 is 19 amino acids long. CDR3 residues: CATSRDRQGGLGRTDTQYF. For the CDR3, the DNA is TGTGCCACCAGCAGAGATCGACAGGGTGGTTTGGGGCGCACAGATACGCAGTATTTT.

This clone occurred once. The rearrangement links TRBV27 to TRBJ1-5; possibly TRBD1 for D (5 bases). The CDR3 has 15 amino acids. From germline, CDR1 is MNHEY and CDR2 SMNVEV (reference sequence). With 8 bases removed from V and 4 bases from J, the gap between germline ends came to 18 bases. The CDR3: CASGRVGGGNQPQHF. DNA of the CDR3: TGTGCCAGCGGTCGGGTTGGGGGGGGTAATCAGCCCCAGCATTTT.

In this sample, this clone turned up a few times. CDR3 bases: TGTGCCAGCAGCTTGGATGTGACTACGAGCTCCTACGAGCAGTACTTC. This sequence encodes CASSLDVTTSSYEQYF. The chain links TRBV5-4 to TRBJ2-7; possibly TRBD2 for D (5 bases). The V gene's germline CDR1 is SGHNT and CDR2 YYREEE (reference sequence). The V and J ends lost 0 bases and 0 bases respectively, with 13 bases between them. This CDR3 has 16 amino acids.

This chain connects TRBV7-9 to TRBJ2-6; the D gene is possibly TRBD1 (6 bases). The CDR3 is 19 residues long. CDR1 is SEHNR and CDR2 is FQNEAQ in the germline V gene (reference sequence). The V gene lost 5 bases and the J gene lost 2 bases, with 22 bases spanning the gap. CDR3 DNA: TGTGCCAGCAGCCCACAGCGGTGGGGGTGGGGGCCTGGGGCCAACGTCCTGACTTTC. Its protein product is CASSPQRWGWGPGANVLTF.

This clone was seen a single time. The chain links TRBV2 to TRBJ2-5; a possible D gene is TRBD2 (5 bases). Trimming shortened V by 2 bases and J by 5 bases, and 15 bases separated the two germline ends. The CDR3 totals 15 residues. The germline CDR1 and CDR2 sequences are SNHLY and FYNNEI. The CDR3 sequence: CASSEFLTTFETQYF. The CDR3 DNA reads as TGTGCCAGCAGTGAATTTTTGACTACGTTCGAGACCCAGTACTTC. Variable domain in full (rest from reference TRBV2 and TRBJ2-5): EPEVTQTPSHQVTQMGQEVILRCVPISNHLYFYWYRQILGQKVEFLVSFYNNEISEKSEIFDDQFSVERPDGSNFTLKIRSTKLEDSAMYFCASSEFLTTFETQYFGPGTRLLVL.

J is TRBJ1-3 and V is TRBV6-7, with a possible D match to TRBD1 (6 bases). TRBV6-7 is labeled an ORF, and its function is uncertain. Trimming removed 5 bases at V and 0 bases at J, with 14 bases between. The CDR3 is 16 residues long. The CDR3 region has the DNA TGTGCCAGCAGTGAAAGGGTACAGGGCTCTGGAAACACCATATATTTT. Residues: CASSERVQGSGNTIYF.

This rearrangement joins TRBV6-6 to TRBJ1-5, with 8 bases aligning to TRBD1. The CDR3 consists of 16 residues. J was trimmed by 1 base and V by 4 bases; bases with no gene match: 6. Germline assignment: CDR1 MNHNY and CDR2 SVGAGI (reference sequence). CDR3 region: CASSLLDRESNQPQHF. CDR3 in DNA: TGTGCCAGCAGTTTACTGGACAGGGAGAGCAATCAGCCCCAGCATTTT.